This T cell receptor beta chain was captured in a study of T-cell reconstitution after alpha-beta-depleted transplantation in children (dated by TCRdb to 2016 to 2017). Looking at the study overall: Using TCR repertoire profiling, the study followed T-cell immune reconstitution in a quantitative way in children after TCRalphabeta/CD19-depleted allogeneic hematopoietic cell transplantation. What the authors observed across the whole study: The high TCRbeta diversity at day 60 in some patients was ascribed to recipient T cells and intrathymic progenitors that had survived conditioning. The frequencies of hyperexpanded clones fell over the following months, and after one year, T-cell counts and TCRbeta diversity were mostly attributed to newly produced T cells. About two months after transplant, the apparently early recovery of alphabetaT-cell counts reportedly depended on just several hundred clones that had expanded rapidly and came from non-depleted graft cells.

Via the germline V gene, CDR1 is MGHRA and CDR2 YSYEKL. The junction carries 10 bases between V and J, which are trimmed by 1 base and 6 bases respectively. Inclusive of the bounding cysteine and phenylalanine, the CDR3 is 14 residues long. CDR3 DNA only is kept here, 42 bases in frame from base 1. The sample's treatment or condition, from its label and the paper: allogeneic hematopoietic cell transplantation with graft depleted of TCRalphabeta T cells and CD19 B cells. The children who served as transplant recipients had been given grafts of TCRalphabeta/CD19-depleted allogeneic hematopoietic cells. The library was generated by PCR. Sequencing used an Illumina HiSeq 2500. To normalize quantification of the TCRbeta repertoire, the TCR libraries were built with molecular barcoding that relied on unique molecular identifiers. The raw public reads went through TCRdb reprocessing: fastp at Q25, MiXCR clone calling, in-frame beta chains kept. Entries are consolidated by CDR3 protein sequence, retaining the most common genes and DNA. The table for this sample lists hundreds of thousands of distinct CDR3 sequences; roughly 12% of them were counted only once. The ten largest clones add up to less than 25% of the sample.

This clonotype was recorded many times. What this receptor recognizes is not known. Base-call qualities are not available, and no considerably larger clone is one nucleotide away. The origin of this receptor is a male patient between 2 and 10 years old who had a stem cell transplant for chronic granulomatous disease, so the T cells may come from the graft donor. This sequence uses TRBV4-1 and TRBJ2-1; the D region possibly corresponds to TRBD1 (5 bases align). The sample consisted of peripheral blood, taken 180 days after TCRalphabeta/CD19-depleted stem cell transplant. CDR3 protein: CASSQAARVNEQFF. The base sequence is TGCGCCAGCAGCCAAGCCGCCAGGGTCAATGAGCAGTTCTTC.